This note documents a single T cell receptor beta chain sequence. The use of a sample-barcoded 5' primer and a J-beta primer mix characterized a second PCR of about 7 to 12 cycles. All cDNA molecules were each tagged by a template-switch adaptor with 12 random nucleotides. TCRdb recomputed calls from the 5' RACE reads with MiXCR, one row per CDR3 protein. This repertoire shows roughly 790,000 distinct CDR3 sequences, roughly 41% found once; its top ten account for 20%. The sample comes from a study of blood T cells in healthy people across ages. Study as a whole: Per two T cells, about one barcoded beta molecule was captured through template switching.

There are 15 residues in the CDR3. The germline gives CDR1 DFQATT, CDR2 SNEGSKA (reference sequence). V lost 2 bases to trimming and J lost 5 bases; unmatched junction nucleotides: 9. The TCR originated in an older woman in good health. The sequencing input was blood. This chain links TRBV20-1 with TRBJ2-1; 7 bases map to TRBD2. CDR3 sequence: CSARRYREAHNEQFF. Here the CDR3 DNA reads TGCAGTGCTAGACGCTACCGGGAGGCACACAATGAGCAGTTCTTC.